This entry features one T cell receptor beta chain sequence. Its binding antigen is unknown. One base away there is no much larger clone; base qualities are not given. Collaborating institutions collected whole blood in K2EDTA tubes following their own protocols. Collaborator samples were shipped for TCRbeta analysis as frozen whole blood, isolated PBMCs, or DNA extracted from either sample type. This sample stems from a study of blood T cell repertoires in COVID-19 (TCRdb year 2020). The study in broad terms: Collaborator samples came from the United States, Italy and Spain and covered acute and convalescent phases of COVID-19. The material from the prospective study consisted of cDNA or gDNA derived from T cells, B-cell-depleted T cells, or PBMCs. Nearly every sample came with metadata listing a de-identified subject ID, COVID-19 status, age in years and sex. Samples were obtained from the ongoing ImmuneRACE study (first 160 participants) and from some 1,300 subjects provided by 6 global collaborators. Deeply sampled blood TCRbeta repertoires from subjects exposed to, actively infected with, or recovered from COVID-19 were included in the dataset. A freely available public database, intended as a resource for researchers studying the immune response to SARS-CoV-2, is where the repertoires were released. Where HLA class I and class II types were available, the types were taken from metadata supplied by the sample provider, not from assay-based typing. Beyond this particular receptor, the publication reports: The quantity of clinical and demographic metadata differed by source and by participant and was supplied without curation.

The immunoSEQ Assay, a bias-controlled multiplex PCR, was used to amplify TCRbeta CDR3 regions from genomic DNA. On the study's bioinformatics: The number of nucleated cells in each sample was estimated from the amplification of reference gene primers within the assay. To quantify the absolute abundance of each unique TCRbeta CDR3 rearrangement, sequence reads were collapsed and filtered. Productive Simpson clonality was computed per sample as the square root of Simpson's diversity index over productive rearrangements. What TCRdb holds here is the immuneACCESS table cut down to in-frame rearrangements. Part of the clones is not present; checked against another copy, under half of the missing clones reflect an unresolved V gene, and the others are unexplained. The DNA gave D and trimming, while V, J and clone size come from that table. The sample data list about 190,000 clones, and around 85% of these were observed just once. Approximately 1.1% of the sample is taken by the ten largest.

CDR1 LNHDA and CDR2 SQIVND were looked up in the germline V gene (reference sequence). At the junction V is shortened by 7 bases and J by 2 bases; bases outside the gene matches: 11. The CDR3 numbers 16 residues from cysteine through phenylalanine. Only CDR3 DNA is held: 48 bases, read in frame from base 1. The V and J segments used are TRBV19 and TRBJ2-7, with 10 junctional bases fitting TRBD2. This receptor was taken from a man aged 25 to 40 with acute or convalescent COVID-19. The specimen sequenced was peripheral blood. In nucleotide form, the sequence is TGTGCCAGTAAATCAGCGGGGGGGCTATCCCCCTACGAGCAGTACTTC. Translation gives CASKSAGGLSPYEQYF.